The 5 T cell receptor beta chains given below trace back to one sample, sequenced in a study of STAT5B mutations in CD4+ large granular lymphocyte leukemia. The data were produced by immunoSEQ multiplex PCR, yet TCRdb's version contains in-frame clones alone and is incomplete. This table has 30,000 to 40,000 clones, under 80% appearing once. Sequencing was carried out using CD4+ T cells from blood buffy coats. The receptors were sampled from a human donor in good health.

The chain couples TRBV18 to TRBJ1-2; possible D gene TRBD1, 5 bases. CDR3 length equals 14 residues. V dropped 2 bases and J dropped 6 bases, with 13 bases sitting between them. The germline V gene encodes CDR1 KGHSH and CDR2 LQKENI. CDR3 nucleotide sequence: TGTGCCAGCTCACCAGGAAGGGGCGGGGATGGCTACACCTTC. Translating it yields CASSPGRGGDGYTF.

For this clone: Other DNA sequences in this specimen translate into the identical CDR3. The chain combines TRBV19 with TRBJ1-5, with a weak D call TRBD1 (5 bases). The CDR3 contains 16 residues. The V and J ends lost 8 bases and 4 bases respectively, with 21 bases between them. Germline-derived CDR1 and CDR2 are LNHDA and SQIVND (reference sequence). The CDR3 coding sequence is TGTGCCAGTCGGTGGCGGGGGGAGCAGAGTAATCAGCCCCAGCATTTT. Translated: CASRWRGEQSNQPQHF.

V gene TRBV4-2 combines with J gene TRBJ1-2; D not resolved. The V end lost 0 bases, the J end lost 6 bases, and 11 bases lay between the germline ends. The CDR3 is 14 amino acids. Germline CDR1 LGHNA, CDR2 YNFKEQ. The CDR3 reads CASSQDERQDGYTF. For the CDR3, the DNA is TGTGCCAGCAGCCAAGATGAGCGGCAGGATGGCTACACCTTC.

The gene calls are TRBV6-5 and TRBJ1-4; no clear D gene. The CDR3 loop spans 16 amino acids. V lost 0 bases, J lost 8 bases, and 16 bases lay in between. Germline CDR1 is MNHEY and CDR2 is SVGAGI. The chain's CDR3 is CASSYSRWRVGEKLFF. The CDR3 coding sequence is TGTGCCAGCAGTTACTCGAGATGGCGGGTAGGGGAAAAACTGTTTTTT.

CDR3 amino acids: CASSPGAGTYEQYF. CDR3 nucleotides: TGTGCCAGCAGTCCGGGCGCGGGCACCTACGAGCAGTACTTC. V is TRBV27 and J is TRBJ2-7, with a tentative D call TRBD2 (5 bases). This CDR3 spans 14 amino acids. V shed 5 bases and J shed 2 bases, with 13 bases lying between them. CDR1 is MNHEY, CDR2 SMNVEV, per germline (reference sequence).